The 12 T cell receptor beta chains listed next were all sequenced from one sample in a study of OX40 agonist ivuxolimab in advanced cancers. Only in-frame clones appear in the TCRdb table, and some are missing; sequencing was by immunoSEQ multiplex PCR. The sample shows more than 45,000 clones, more than 80% of them seen only once. The sequenced sample was CD4+ or CD8+ T cells sorted from blood, obtained in a trial of the OX40 agonist ivuxolimab. Receptors originate from an adult with an advanced solid tumor such as melanoma, head and neck, liver or kidney cancer.

The J gene is TRBJ2-5, the V gene TRBV20-1; D gene unclear. Germline CDR1 reads DFQATT; CDR2 reads SNEGSKA (reference sequence). This CDR3 spans 11 amino acids. The V gene lost 3 bases and the J gene lost 4 bases, with 6 bases spanning the gap. CDR3: CSAREGETQYF. CDR3 coding DNA: TGCAGTGCTAGGGAAGGAGAGACCCAGTACTTC.

V is TRBV11-3 and J is TRBJ2-2; a possible D gene is TRBD1 (6 bases). This CDR3 is 13 amino acids long. Trimming removed 5 bases at V and 4 bases at J, with 8 bases between. Germline lookup yields CDR1 SGHNT and CDR2 YENEEA. CDR3 region: CASSLRGTGELFF. Here the CDR3 DNA reads TGTGCCAGCAGCCTCAGGGGCACCGGGGAGCTGTTTTTT.

This clone was observed a handful of times. The chain joins TRBV7-9 to TRBJ2-7; D unclear. The CDR3 is 12 amino acids. The V end was cut by 1 base, the J end by 6 bases, with 7 bases between. The V gene's germline CDR1 is SEHNR and CDR2 FQNEAQ (reference sequence). CDR3 region: CASSLVGSEQYF. The CDR3 coding sequence is TGTGCCAGCAGCTTAGTAGGAAGCGAGCAGTACTTC. The entire variable domain, with the rest obtained from reference TRBV7-9 and TRBJ2-7, is as follows: DTGVSQNPRHKITKRGQNVTFRCDPISEHNRLYWYRQTLGQGPEFLTYFQNEAQLEKSRLLSDRFSAERPKGSFSTLEIQRTEQGDSAMYLCASSLVGSEQYFGPGTRLTVT.

The rearrangement uses TRBV4-2 and TRBJ2-3, with 8 bases lining up with TRBD2. There are 15 residues in the CDR3. CDR1 is LGHNA, CDR2 YNFKEQ, per germline. V was pared by 1 base and J by 4 bases, with 4 bases of the junction left unmatched. CDR3 nucleotides: TGTGCCAGCAGCCAAGGGGGGCGGGGGGCAGATACGCAGTATTTT. It yields the protein CASSQGGRGADTQYF.

This sequence joins TRBV4-1 and TRBJ1-4; 7 nucleotides match TRBD1. Germline CDR1 is MGHRA and CDR2 is YSYEKL. The V segment lost 3 bases and the J segment 0 bases; nucleotides outside the gene matches: 4. The CDR3 has 16 amino acids. The CDR3 is CASSHAGGSTNEKLFF. In DNA form, the CDR3 reads TGCGCCAGCAGCCACGCAGGGGGGTCAACTAATGAAAAACTGTTTTTT.

The chain has TRBV25-1 and TRBJ1-6; D not resolved. The CDR3 totals 14 residues. V lost 6 bases to trimming and J lost 7 bases, with 13 bases between them. The germline V gene encodes CDR1 MGHDK and CDR2 SYGVNS. This CDR3 is CASSSRFGNSPLHF. CDR3 nucleotides: TGTGCCAGCAGCTCGAGGTTTGGCAATTCACCCCTCCACTTT.

This sequence joins TRBV18 and TRBJ2-3; D possibly matches TRBD1 or TRBD2 (5 bases each). This CDR3 comprises 15 residues. Per germline, CDR1 KGHSH and CDR2 LQKENI. The germline V and J ends were trimmed by 3 bases and 3 bases, with 13 bases remaining between them. CDR3 sequence: CASSPASGRTDTQYF. The CDR3 DNA sequence: TGTGCCAGCTCACCCGCTTCGGGGCGGACAGATACGCAGTATTTT.

This chain connects TRBV11-2 to TRBJ1-1; possible D gene TRBD1, 5 bases. This CDR3 contains 17 residues. Trimming removed 4 bases at V and 0 bases at J, with 18 bases between. Per the germline V gene, CDR1 is SGHAT and CDR2 is FQNNGV. The chain's CDR3 is CASSYIYTGRVNTEAFF. CDR3 DNA: TGTGCCAGCAGCTACATCTACACGGGACGGGTGAACACTGAAGCTTTCTTT.

V is TRBV2 and J is TRBJ2-2, with a tentative D call TRBD1 (5 bases). V was clipped by 4 bases and J by 5 bases, with 11 bases between them. Germline V gene data show CDR1 as SNHLY and CDR2 as FYNNEI. CDR3 size: 14 residues. CDR3 amino acids: CASSVWGVTGELFF. The CDR3 region has the DNA TGTGCCAGCAGTGTGTGGGGCGTGACCGGGGAGCTGTTTTTT. Using reference TRBV2 and TRBJ2-2 for the parts outside the CDR3, the full variable domain is EPEVTQTPSHQVTQMGQEVILRCVPISNHLYFYWYRQILGQKVEFLVSFYNNEISEKSEIFDDQFSVERPDGSNFTLKIRSTKLEDSAMYFCASSVWGVTGELFFGEGSRLTVL.

The chain employs TRBV5-1 and TRBJ2-5; 12 nucleotides agree with TRBD2. V lost 0 bases to trimming and J lost 5 bases; unmatched junction nucleotides: 5. CDR3 size: 16 residues. Germline V gene sequence: CDR1 SGHRS, CDR2 YFSETQ. The CDR3 nucleotides read TGCGCCAGCAGCTTGGTCGGACTAGCGGGGCTGGAGACCCAGTACTTC. It codes for CASSLVGLAGLETQYF.

This clone was seen ten or more times. The chain joins TRBV10-2 to TRBJ1-2, with D perhaps TRBD1 (5 bases). V was clipped by 2 bases and J by 2 bases, with 6 bases between them. The CDR3 is 13 residues long. Germline CDR1 and CDR2: WSHSY and SAAADI. CDR3 sequence: CASSERGNYGYTF. For the CDR3, the DNA is TGCGCCAGCAGTGAGCGGGGCAACTATGGCTACACCTTC.

The chain has TRBV6-1 and TRBJ2-2; the D gene could be TRBD1 or TRBD2 (6 bases each). Trimming removed 5 bases at V and 3 bases at J, with 13 bases between. This CDR3 region has 15 residues. Looked up from germline, CDR1 is MNHNS and CDR2 is SASEGT. The CDR3 nucleotides read TGTGCCAGCAGTACGCGGGACATCTACACCGGGGAGCTGTTTTTT. This translates into CASSTRDIYTGELFF.